Presented here are 21 T cell receptor beta chains from one specimen sequenced in a study of blood T cell repertoires in COVID-19. Produced via immunoSEQ multiplex PCR; TCRdb's table is partial and in-frame only. The sample records 70,000 or so clones, around 70% being singletons. The specimen sequenced was peripheral blood. The receptors were gathered from a man in his 70s with acute or convalescent COVID-19.

The V and J genes are TRBV5-1 and TRBJ1-5, with 7 bases aligning to TRBD1. CDR1 SGHRS and CDR2 YFSETQ come from the germline V gene. The CDR3 loop spans 15 amino acids. The ends lost 0 bases at V and 4 bases at J; junction bases unmatched: 4. Here the CDR3 DNA reads TGCGCCAGCAGCTTGGAGGGGGCGCCGAATCAGCCCCAGCATTTT. This translates into CASSLEGAPNQPQHF.

This clone occurred a few times. The rearrangement links TRBV16 to TRBJ1-2, with TRBD1 matching 7 bases. Germline CDR1 reads KGHSY; CDR2 reads FQNENV. This CDR3 region has 13 residues. The junction had 8 bases not matched to a gene; V was cut back by 5 bases and J by 8 bases. DNA of the CDR3: TGTGCCAGCAGCGAGGGACAGTCCGCCGGCTACACCTTC. Translation: CASSEGQSAGYTF.

The rearrangement joins TRBV28 to TRBJ1-6; tentative D call: TRBD1 (6 bases). Germline CDR1 MDHEN, CDR2 SYDVKM. The CDR3 contains 14 residues. V was shortened by 4 bases and J by 6 bases, with 10 bases between the two germline ends. The DNA of the CDR3 is TGTGCCAGCAGTTGGACAGCGTCTAATTCACCCCTCCACTTT. The encoded protein is CASSWTASNSPLHF.

This clone has a single count. The rearrangement uses TRBV28 and TRBJ1-2, with 7 positions matching TRBD1. Trimming removed 7 bases from V and 1 base from J; junction bases left unmatched: 12. Per germline, CDR1 MDHEN and CDR2 SYDVKM. CDR3 length: 16 amino acids. The CDR3 loop reads CASIPVDRPFNYGYTF. The CDR3 nucleotides read TGTGCCAGCATCCCAGTGGACAGGCCATTTAACTATGGCTACACCTTC.

This clone turned up a few times. V gene TRBV27 combines with J gene TRBJ1-2; no reliable D call. The CDR3 spans 15 residues. V was pared by 1 base and J by 0 bases, with 9 bases between. Germline lookup yields CDR1 MNHEY and CDR2 SMNVEV (reference sequence). The CDR3 DNA sequence: TGTGCCAGCAGTTTATACCAGTCAGCTAACTATGGCTACACCTTC. This codes for CASSLYQSANYGYTF.

The chain recombines TRBV10-1 with TRBJ2-1, with 7 nucleotides matching TRBD2. This CDR3 spans 14 amino acids. J was trimmed by 0 bases and V by 4 bases; bases with no gene match: 0. The V gene's germline CDR1 is WNHNN and CDR2 SYGVQD (reference sequence). The CDR3 here is CASSGGSSYNEQFF. The CDR3, as DNA: TGCGCCAGCAGTGGCGGGAGCTCCTACAATGAGCAGTTCTTC.

The chain uses TRBV5-1 and TRBJ1-2; 7 positions agree with TRBD1. Trimming removed 7 bases from V and 9 bases from J; junction bases left unmatched: 15. This CDR3 is 14 amino acids long. Per the germline V gene, CDR1 is SGHRS and CDR2 is YFSETQ. CDR3 sequence reads: CASSQDRVRDSYTF. The CDR3 DNA reads TGCGCCAGCTCCCAAGACAGGGTCCGTGATAGCTACACCTTC.

This clone was picked up a small number of times. The chain carries TRBV5-1 and TRBJ1-1; TRBD1 matches 9 bases. This CDR3 is built from 17 residues. Germline CDR1 reads SGHRS; CDR2 reads YFSETQ. Unmatched junction bases numbered 14, after V lost 3 bases and J lost 5 bases. The DNA of the CDR3 is TGCGCCAGCAGCTCGAACCGGGACAGGGTTACGGCTACTGAAGCTTTCTTT. Protein product: CASSSNRDRVTATEAFF.

The rearrangement uses TRBV7-3 and TRBJ2-2; 11 bases agree with TRBD2. In germline, CDR1 is SGHTA, CDR2 FQGTGA. The CDR3 spans 16 residues. Trimming took 1 base from V and 5 from J; bases not matched to a gene: 3. The CDR3 sequence: CASSLIGTSGTGELFF. CDR3 nucleotides: TGTGCCAGCAGCTTAATCGGGACTAGCGGAACCGGGGAGCTGTTTTTT.

The genes are TRBV4-3 and TRBJ1-4, with D maybe TRBD1 (6 bases). This CDR3 is built from 16 residues. V lost 1 base, J lost 0 bases, and 9 bases lay in between. CDR1 is LGHNA and CDR2 is YSLEER in the germline V gene. CDR3 amino acids: CASSQAGQSTNEKLFF. The CDR3 DNA follows: TGCGCCAGCAGCCAAGCCGGACAGTCAACTAATGAAAAACTGTTTTTT.

This clone was found a few times. The chain joins TRBV24-1 to TRBJ2-2, with a weak D call TRBD1 (5 bases). The CDR3 length is 15 residues. Germline assignment: CDR1 KGHDR and CDR2 SFDVKD. V lost 4 bases and J lost 4, with 12 bases in between. CDR3 sequence: CATSEVGATTGELFF. The CDR3 DNA follows: TGTGCCACCAGTGAGGTAGGGGCGACCACCGGGGAGCTGTTTTTT.

The genes are TRBV5-1 and TRBJ2-5, with 10 nucleotides matching TRBD2. The CDR3 spans 16 residues. The germline V gene has CDR1 SGHRS and CDR2 YFSETQ. The junction had 6 bases not matched to a gene; V was cut back by 0 bases and J by 4 bases. CDR3: CASSLGTSGDVETQYF. CDR3 DNA: TGCGCCAGCAGCTTGGGGACTAGCGGAGACGTAGAGACCCAGTACTTC.

The chain is built from TRBV28 and TRBJ2-7; 13 nucleotides line up with TRBD2. Germline V gene data show CDR1 as MDHEN and CDR2 as SYDVKM. This CDR3 has 15 amino acids. Trimming took 6 bases from V and 6 from J; bases not matched to a gene: 8. CDR3 in amino acids: CASSRTSGSRPEQYF. DNA of the CDR3: TGTGCCAGCAGCCGGACTAGCGGGAGTCGGCCCGAGCAGTACTTC.

Here the CDR3 reads CASSSRDYHNEQFF. In DNA form, the CDR3 reads TGTGCCAGCAGCTCTCGGGACTACCACAATGAGCAGTTCTTC. The chain links TRBV21-1 to TRBJ2-1; the listed D gene, TRBD2, was not tested against the DNA. TRBV21-1 is an annotated pseudogene. The CDR3 has 14 residues.

The chain employs TRBV19 and TRBJ2-3, with 9 bases lining up with TRBD1. This CDR3 contains 15 residues. From germline, CDR1 is LNHDA and CDR2 SQIVND (reference sequence). Trimming at V came to 2 bases and at J to 3 bases, leaving 3 bases not matched to a gene. This CDR3 reads CASSIKDRGTDTQYF. The CDR3 DNA is TGTGCCAGTAGTATAAAGGACAGGGGAACAGATACGCAGTATTTT.

The chain couples TRBV12-3 or TRBV12-4 to TRBJ1-4; D unclear. Trimming took off 5 bases at V and 4 bases at J, with 8 bases between the two ends. This CDR3 region has 13 residues. The CDR3 protein is CASSPQVNEKLFF. As DNA, the CDR3 is TGTGCCAGCAGTCCCCAGGTTAATGAAAAACTGTTTTTT.

The chain joins TRBV5-8 to TRBJ2-7; tentatively, D is TRBD2 (6 bases). The CDR3 length is 15 residues. Germline CDR1 and CDR2: SGHTS and YDEGEE. The V and J ends lost 4 bases and 3 bases respectively, with 17 bases between them. CDR3 residues: CASSRLGTAYYEQYF. The CDR3 DNA follows: TGTGCCAGCAGCCGCCTCGGGACTGCTTACTACGAGCAGTACTTC.

The rearrangement links TRBV27 to TRBJ1-1; D possibly corresponds to TRBD1 (5 bases). This CDR3 is 16 amino acids long. Germline V gene sequence: CDR1 MNHEY, CDR2 SMNVEV (reference sequence). The V end lost 7 bases, the J end lost 2 bases, and 20 bases lay between the germline ends. Written as DNA, the CDR3 is TGTGCCAGCAACTCCTTAACAGCGGGGCAAAACACTGAAGCTTTCTTT. The encoded protein is CASNSLTAGQNTEAFF.

This chain joins TRBV5-4 and TRBJ2-5; possibly TRBD2 for D (6 bases). The length of the CDR3 is 15 residues. The germline V gene encodes CDR1 SGHNT and CDR2 YYREEE (reference sequence). Trimming took off 0 bases at V and 3 bases at J, with 12 bases between the two ends. In nucleotides, the CDR3 is TGTGCCAGCAGCTTGGCCCAGGTAGCGGAAGAGACCCAGTACTTC. This gives the protein CASSLAQVAEETQYF.

This clone was counted once. The chain employs TRBV6-1 and TRBJ2-1, with 7 bases matching TRBD2. Trimming removed 2 bases from V and 8 bases from J; junction bases left unmatched: 12. Germline CDR1 reads MNHNS; CDR2 reads SASEGT. The CDR3 has 16 amino acids. The CDR3 loop reads CASSEPGLPSGHEQFF. The CDR3 DNA reads TGTGCCAGCAGTGAACCGGGACTACCGAGTGGCCATGAGCAGTTCTTC.

The chain combines TRBV7-3 with TRBJ2-7; TRBD2 might be the D (6 bases). V was shortened by 2 bases and J by 4 bases, with 15 bases between the two germline ends. Germline CDR1 is SGHTA and CDR2 is FQGTGA. The CDR3 spans 15 residues. The CDR3 here is CASSLASGAGYEQYF. The CDR3 nucleotides are TGTGCCAGCAGCTTAGCCTCGGGAGCCGGGTACGAGCAGTACTTC.